The 32 T cell receptor beta chains reported below all come from one sample, sequenced in a study of neurological immune-mediated disorders (dated 2019 in TCRdb). Preparation of the library involved 5' RACE. Sequenced using an Illumina HiSeq 2500. In-frame beta chains were kept once TCRdb had trimmed the public reads at Q25 with fastp and called clones with MiXCR. Records with the same CDR3 protein are collapsed into one entry carrying the most frequent genes and DNA. The sample table lists around 97,000 distinct CDR3 sequences, approximately 11% of them with a count of one. The top ten clones comprise under 3.5% of the sample. The meaning of the sample's time point label: longitudinal time-point 3. The specimen sequenced was PBMCs. The receptors were sampled from a female donor with HTLV-1-associated myelopathy (HAM/TSP).

On this clonotype itself: This may stem from a read error, because a much larger clone lies one nucleotide away. V gene TRBV20-1 combines with J gene TRBJ1-2, with D possibly matching TRBD1 (6 bases). The CDR3 loop spans 12 amino acids. Trimming cost V 5 bases and J 9 bases, with 16 bases left between them. Germline loops: CDR1 DFQATT, CDR2 SNEGSKA (reference sequence). The CDR3 coding sequence is TGCAGTGCTGAGGGACACCGGTATTGCTACACCTTC. It specifies CSAEGHRYCYTF.

This chain's CDR3 is CASSLRWGSYNEQFF. In nucleotides, the CDR3 is TGTGCCAGCAGCTTAAGGTGGGGGTCCTACAATGAGCAGTTCTTC. The genes are TRBV11-2 and TRBJ2-1, with D possibly called TRBD1 or TRBD2 (5 bases each). With 2 bases removed from V and 1 base from J, the gap between germline ends came to 9 bases. The CDR3 contains 15 residues. CDR1 is SGHAT, CDR2 FQNNGV, per germline.

The chain carries TRBV3-1 and TRBJ1-1; 8 bases fit TRBD1. With 0 bases clipped from V and 0 bases from J, the junction kept 12 bases outside the gene matches. CDR3 length equals 19 residues. Germline V gene data show CDR1 as LGHDT and CDR2 as YNNKEL (reference sequence). In DNA form, the CDR3 reads TGTGCCAGCAGCCAAGAGGCCAGGGGGCGACGAATTATGAACACTGAAGCTTTCTTT. It specifies CASSQEARGRRIMNTEAFF.

Many counts were recorded for this clonotype. The chain recombines TRBV28 with TRBJ2-1, with 9 bases that match TRBD1. This CDR3 has 15 residues. V trimming: 6 bases; J trimming: 6 bases; junction bases outside the gene matches: 9. Germline loops: CDR1 MDHEN, CDR2 SYDVKM. The CDR3 DNA is TGTGCCAGCAGGGCCTCCGGGACAGGGACCAATGAGCAGTTCTTC. Translation: CASRASGTGTNEQFF.

This chain connects TRBV5-5 to TRBJ2-2, with D perhaps TRBD1 (6 bases). Germline assignment: CDR1 SGHKS and CDR2 YYEKEE (reference sequence). The CDR3 sequence is 13 residues long. V lost 7 bases and J 6 bases, leaving 13 bases between the germline ends. The CDR3 DNA reads TGTGCCAGCCAGGGGTTATCGGCCGGGGAGCTGTTTTTT. Translation gives CASQGLSAGELFF. Full variable domain (rest looked up from reference TRBV5-5 and TRBJ2-2): DAGVTQSPTHLIKTRGQQVTLRCSPISGHKSVSWYQQVLGQGPQFIFQYYEKEERGRGNFPDRFSARQFPNYSSELNVNALLLGDSALYLCASQGLSAGELFFGEGSRLTVL.

This clonotype was detected a few times. This CDR3 reads CSATVPLVREQYF. The CDR3 coding sequence is TGCAGTGCTACGGTTCCCTTGGTGAGGGAGCAGTACTTC. V gene TRBV20-1 combines with J gene TRBJ2-7; D remains unclear. Germline CDR1 reads DFQATT; CDR2 reads SNEGSKA (reference sequence). The CDR3 length is 13 residues. V was clipped by 4 bases and J by 7 bases, with 17 bases between them.

This clonotype turned up a few times. This may stem from a read error, because a much larger clone lies one nucleotide away. The V and J genes are TRBV5-1 and TRBJ2-5; D unclear. Deletions cut 6 bases from V and 1 base from J, with 7 bases between. The CDR3 extends over 12 amino acids. CDR1 and CDR2 from the germline V gene are SGHRS and YFSETQ. The DNA for the CDR3 is TGCGCCAGCAACCAACCCCAAGAGACCCAGTACTTC. This encodes CASNQPQETQYF.

Many counts were recorded for this clonotype. J is TRBJ2-7 and V is TRBV20-1; a weak D match, TRBD1 (6 bases). Germline loops: CDR1 DFQATT, CDR2 SNEGSKA (reference sequence). Between the trimmed V and J ends, which lost 6 bases and 0 bases, there was a span of 15 bases. The CDR3 has 14 residues. CDR3 sequence reads: CSAHRQVNSYEQYF. The CDR3 nucleotides are TGCAGTGCCCATAGACAGGTCAACTCCTACGAGCAGTACTTC.

Remarks on this clonotype: One end of the junction varies from germline; a read error may be responsible. The chain recombines TRBV6-6 with TRBJ2-1; TRBD2 agrees at 7 bases. The V gene's germline CDR1 is MNHNY and CDR2 SVGAGI (reference sequence). This CDR3 has 13 residues. The CDR3 region has the DNA TGTGACAGCGGGCGGGGGACTCACAATGAGCAGTTCTTC. Residues: CDSGRGTHNEQFF.

This clonotype was detected many times. This chain joins TRBV20-1 and TRBJ2-5, with D possibly being TRBD2 (6 bases). Trimming removed 3 bases from V and 7 bases from J, with 15 bases in between. Germline CDR1 reads DFQATT; CDR2 reads SNEGSKA (reference sequence). This CDR3 contains 13 residues. This CDR3 reads CSASRAGLLTQYF. The CDR3 nucleotides read TGCAGTGCTAGTCGGGCGGGGTTATTGACCCAGTACTTC.

This clonotype was detected a few times. The chain recombines TRBV7-2 with TRBJ2-7; TRBD1 agrees at 7 bases. Unmatched junction bases numbered 8, after V lost 5 bases and J lost 4 bases. Germline lookup yields CDR1 SGHTA and CDR2 FQGNSA. The CDR3 extends over 14 amino acids. The CDR3 loop reads CASSKGDRSYEQYF. The CDR3 DNA is TGTGCCAGCAGCAAAGGGGACAGATCTTACGAGCAGTACTTC.

At least ten counts were recorded for this clonotype. The CDR3 region is CSAGGQPYEQYF. The CDR3 bases are TGCAGTGCTGGGGGACAGCCCTACGAGCAGTACTTC. This sequence joins TRBV20-1 and TRBJ2-7; 7 bases match TRBD1. CDR3 length: 12 residues. The V gene's germline CDR1 is DFQATT and CDR2 SNEGSKA (reference sequence). The junction had 3 bases not matched to a gene; V was cut back by 5 bases and J by 2 bases.

This clonotype was picked up many times. The chain has TRBV5-1 and TRBJ1-5; possible D gene TRBD1, 5 bases. Germline-derived CDR1 and CDR2 are SGHRS and YFSETQ. Trimming took off 3 bases at V and 2 bases at J, with 12 bases between the two ends. CDR3 length: 15 amino acids. As DNA, the CDR3 is TGCGCCAGCAGCTCGGATGGGGCAGGCAATCAGCCCCAGCATTTT. It codes for CASSSDGAGNQPQHF.

This clonotype was counted many times. The gene calls are TRBV7-2 and TRBJ2-1; D is possibly TRBD1 (6 bases). Germline values: CDR1 SGHTA, CDR2 FQGNSA. V was clipped by 1 base and J by 6 bases, with 22 bases between them. The CDR3 is made up of 18 amino acids. The CDR3 region has the DNA TGTGCCAGCAGCTTAGTTAGTCGCGTGGGGGCGAGGGTCAATGAGCAGTTCTTC. It specifies CASSLVSRVGARVNEQFF.

This clonotype was observed at least ten times. The chain uses TRBV19 and TRBJ1-1, with TRBD1 as a possible D gene (5 bases). Trimming pared 3 bases from V and 0 bases from J, leaving 8 bases between. The germline gives CDR1 LNHDA, CDR2 SQIVND (reference sequence). The CDR3 covers 14 residues. Here the CDR3 reads CASSIVGLNTEAFF. The DNA for the CDR3 is TGTGCCAGTAGTATTGTGGGACTGAACACTGAAGCTTTCTTT.

Many counts were recorded for this clonotype. CDR3 residues: CASSQEPRGVTIYF. The CDR3 bases are TGCGCCAGCAGCCAAGAACCCCGGGGGGTCACCATATATTTT. V is TRBV4-1 and J is TRBJ1-3, with a tentative D call TRBD1 (5 bases). Germline-derived CDR1 and CDR2 are MGHRA and YSYEKL. V was cut by 0 bases and J by 9 bases, with 12 bases left in between. The CDR3 runs to 14 residues.

This clonotype was seen more than once but under ten times. The gene calls are TRBV28 and TRBJ2-7; D perhaps matches TRBD1 (6 bases). The CDR3 runs to 12 residues. With 8 bases removed from V and 2 bases from J, the gap between germline ends came to 10 bases. Per the germline V gene, CDR1 is MDHEN and CDR2 is SYDVKM. CDR3 loop: CASGRQAYEQYF. The CDR3 DNA is TGTGCCAGCGGGAGACAGGCCTACGAGCAGTACTTC.

This clonotype was counted ten times or more. J is TRBJ2-7 and V is TRBV15; D gene ambiguous. The germline V gene has CDR1 LNHNV and CDR2 YYDKDF (reference sequence). The CDR3 runs 14 residues. The V end lost 4 bases, the J end lost 5 bases, and 15 bases lay between the germline ends. Here the CDR3 DNA reads TGTGCCACCAGCATAGGACGGCTAGGCAACGAGCAGTACTTC. Amino acid sequence: CATSIGRLGNEQYF.

The table lists this clonotype with many counts. In DNA, the CDR3 is TGTGCCAGCAGGGCAGGGGGAACCGGGGCCAACGTCCTGACTTTC. Translated: CASRAGGTGANVLTF. This chain uses TRBV6-2 or TRBV6-3 with TRBJ2-6, with 7 bases aligning to TRBD1. J was trimmed by 4 bases and V by 6 bases; bases with no gene match: 6. The germline V gene has CDR1 MNHEY and CDR2 SVGEGT. The CDR3 extends over 15 amino acids.

This clonotype has at least ten counts. The junction and the germline gene differ at one end; a read error may be behind it. V is TRBV15 and J is TRBJ2-2, with D tentatively TRBD2 (7 bases). CDR1 is LNHNV, CDR2 YYDKDF, per germline (reference sequence). The CDR3 consists of 15 residues. CDR3: CATSRDRGATGELFF. The CDR3, as DNA: TGTGCTACCAGCAGAGATCGGGGGGCCACCGGGGAGCTGTTTTTT. Based on the CDR3 plus reference TRBV15 and TRBJ2-2, the full variable domain is DAMVIQNPRYQVTQFGKPVTLSCSQTLNHNVMYWYQQKSSQAPKLLFHYYDKDFNNEADTPDNFQSRRPNTSFCFLDIRSPGLGDTAMYLCATSRDRGATGELFFGEGSRLTVL.

This clonotype was seen many times. The chain carries TRBV20-1 and TRBJ2-1; D not resolved. This CDR3 has 14 residues. V dropped 0 bases and J dropped 0 bases, with 6 bases sitting between them. The germline gives CDR1 DFQATT, CDR2 SNEGSKA (reference sequence). The CDR3 region is CSARDKASYNEQFF. CDR3 in DNA: TGCAGTGCTAGAGATAAGGCCTCCTACAATGAGCAGTTCTTC.

This clonotype was recorded many times. This chain uses TRBV20-1 with TRBJ2-1; TRBD2 agrees at 12 bases. V lost 3 bases to trimming and J lost 3 bases; unmatched junction nucleotides: 3. The CDR3 length is 15 residues. Germline lookup yields CDR1 DFQATT and CDR2 SNEGSKA (reference sequence). The CDR3 DNA sequence: TGCAGTGCTAGGATACTAGCGGGGGGCTACAATGAGCAGTTCTTC. This codes for CSARILAGGYNEQFF.

This clonotype was seen repeatedly, ten times or more. V is TRBV5-1 and J is TRBJ2-7; D possibly corresponds to TRBD1 (6 bases). The V end lost 4 bases, the J end lost 6 bases, and 14 bases lay between the germline ends. CDR1 and CDR2 (germline): SGHRS, YFSETQ. The CDR3 contains 13 residues. CDR3 bases: TGCGCCAGCAGCCCCCCCGGGACAACCGAGCAGTACTTC. It is translated as CASSPPGTTEQYF.

This clonotype was observed at least ten times. The genes are TRBV20-1 and TRBJ2-3, with D unclear. CDR3 length equals 12 residues. Germline-derived CDR1 and CDR2 are DFQATT and SNEGSKA (reference sequence). Trimming stripped 0 bases from V and 6 bases from J, with 7 bases between. Written as DNA, the CDR3 is TGCAGTGCTAGAGATGAGGACGATACGCAGTATTTT. Protein sequence: CSARDEDDTQYF.

The sample holds one count of this clonotype. A much larger clone differs by one base, so this may be a read error. V usage is TRBV20-1 and J usage is TRBJ2-7; weak D call: TRBD1 (6 bases). Germline loops: CDR1 DFQATT, CDR2 SNEGSKA (reference sequence). The length of the CDR3 is 11 residues. The CDR3, as DNA: TGCAGTGCTAGACACAGGGCGACTAAGTGCTTC. This sequence encodes CSARHRATKCF.

This clonotype was picked up many times. The chain has TRBV20-1 and TRBJ2-4, with 13 nucleotides matching TRBD2. CDR1 DFQATT and CDR2 SNEGSKA come from the germline V gene (reference sequence). This CDR3 spans 16 amino acids. Trimming cost V 3 bases and J 4 bases; bases outside gene matches: 6. The CDR3 is CSARGTSGARKNIQYF. DNA for the CDR3: TGCAGTGCTAGGGGGACTAGCGGGGCCCGAAAAAACATTCAGTACTTC.

This clonotype was counted at least ten times. The chain carries TRBV6-5 and TRBJ1-2, with TRBD1 matching 7 bases. CDR1 and CDR2 from the germline V gene are MNHEY and SVGAGI. V was clipped by 6 bases and J by 0 bases; unmatched bases: 7. The CDR3 has 15 amino acids. The DNA of the CDR3 is TGTGCCAGCAGCCAGACAGGGATCGCTAACTATGGCTACACCTTC. It is translated as CASSQTGIANYGYTF.

This clonotype was seen many times. The chain has TRBV5-1 and TRBJ2-3; D gene uncertain. V gave up 0 bases and J gave up 3 bases, with 8 bases separating them. CDR3 length: 14 residues. The germline V gene encodes CDR1 SGHRS and CDR2 YFSETQ. This CDR3 is CASSLAPPTDTQYF. The CDR3 bases are TGCGCCAGCAGCTTGGCCCCCCCGACAGATACGCAGTATTTT.

Many counts were recorded for this clonotype. V gene TRBV9 combines with J gene TRBJ2-3; tentatively, D is TRBD1 (6 bases). This CDR3 has 14 residues. CDR1 SGDLS and CDR2 YYNGEE come from the germline V gene. V lost 4 bases and J lost 0, with 9 bases in between. Here the CDR3 reads CASSRDISTDTQYF. The CDR3 DNA sequence: TGTGCCAGCAGCCGGGACATTAGCACAGATACGCAGTATTTT.

This clonotype has ten or more counts. V is TRBV21-1 and J is TRBJ1-2. TRBV21-1 is a pseudogene segment. CDR3 length equals 15 residues. The CDR3, as DNA: TGTGCCAGCAGCAAACGAACGGCGGATCGCTATGGCTACACCTTC. This translates into CASSKRTADRYGYTF.

This clonotype was observed a few times. The chain employs TRBV18 and TRBJ1-2, with D unclear. Germline V gene lookup returns CDR1 KGHSH and CDR2 LQKENI. The CDR3 extends over 14 amino acids. V was shortened by 3 bases and J by 7 bases, with 15 bases between the two germline ends. The DNA of the CDR3 is TGTGCCAGCTCACCGGCAAGGGATTCATCTGGCTACACCTTC. Translated, it gives CASSPARDSSGYTF. Full variable domain (remainder filled in from reference TRBV18 and TRBJ1-2): NAGVMQNPRHLVRRRGQEARLRCSPMKGHSHVYWYRQLPEEGLKFMVYLQKENIIDESGMPKERFSAEFPKEGPSILRIQQVVRGDSAAYFCASSPARDSSGYTFGSGTRLTVV.

This clonotype occurred many times. This chain joins TRBV4-1 and TRBJ1-2, with D maybe TRBD1 (5 bases). Trimming removed 4 bases from V and 1 base from J, with 13 bases in between. Germline CDR1 reads MGHRA; CDR2 reads YSYEKL. This CDR3 spans 15 amino acids. The CDR3 DNA reads TGCGCCAGCAGCCCTGGTGGAGGGGTTAACTATGGCTACACCTTC. Encoded protein: CASSPGGGVNYGYTF.